The source of this T cell receptor beta chain is a study of cytotoxic CD8 clonotypes in ibrutinib-treated CLL. Study summary: Results showed some 25 partial and 2 complete responses; following median around 68 months, approximately 14 remained remitted, approximately twelve advanced.

Depth targeted 1 in 200,000 to 1 in 1 million T cells, averaging approximately 9.3x coverage per clonotype. The method was immunoSEQ multiplex PCR; TCRdb's version includes in-frame clones alone and lacks a portion of them. The sample holds roughly 220,000 clones, roughly 79% seen once. This CDR3 has 16 residues. The V and J ends lost 6 bases and 5 bases, in that order; junction bases with no gene match: 11. Germline CDR1 and CDR2: MDHEN and SYDVKM. The TCR was taken from a human donor with chronic lymphocytic leukemia. The J gene is TRBJ2-1, the V gene TRBV28; TRBD1 matches 9 bases. The sample consisted of PBMCs, taken after 12 months of ibrutinib treatment. Written as DNA, the CDR3 is TGTGCCAGCAGCAACCCCACAGGGGGCGGCCACAATGAGCAGTTCTTC. This codes for CASSNPTGGGHNEQFF.